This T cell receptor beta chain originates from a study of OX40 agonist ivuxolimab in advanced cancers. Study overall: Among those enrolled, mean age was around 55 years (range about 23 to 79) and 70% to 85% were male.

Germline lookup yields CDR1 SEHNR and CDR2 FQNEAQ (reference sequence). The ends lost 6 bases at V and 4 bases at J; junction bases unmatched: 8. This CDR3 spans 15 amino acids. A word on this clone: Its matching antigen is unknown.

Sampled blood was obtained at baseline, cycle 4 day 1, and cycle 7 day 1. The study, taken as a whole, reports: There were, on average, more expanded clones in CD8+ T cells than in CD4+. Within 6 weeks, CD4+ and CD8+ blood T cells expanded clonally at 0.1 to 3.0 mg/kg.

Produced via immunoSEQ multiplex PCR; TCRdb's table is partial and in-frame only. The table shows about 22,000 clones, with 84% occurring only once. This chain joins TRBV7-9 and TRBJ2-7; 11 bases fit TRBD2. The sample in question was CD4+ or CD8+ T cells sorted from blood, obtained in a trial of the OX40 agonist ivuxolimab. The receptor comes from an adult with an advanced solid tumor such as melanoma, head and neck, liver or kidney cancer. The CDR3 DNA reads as TGTGCCAGCAGTCCGCCTAGCGGGGGGTTGTACGAGCAGTACTTC. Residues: CASSPPSGGLYEQYF.